The present T cell receptor beta chain was sequenced within a study of response to subunit inactivated influenza vaccine. This clonotype showed up many times. The antigen remains undetermined. A read error may account for a junction end that differs from germline. This CDR3 is built from 11 residues. TCRdb re-called the RT-PCR reads through MiXCR, storing one row per CDR3 protein. Altogether some 640,000 distinct CDR3 sequences are present, around 14% being singletons, with the ten largest covering 6% to 8%. Points from the study as a whole: Few new T cells, the authors suggested, are recruited by each seasonal influenza vaccination.

This clonotype was sampled from a man over 45 who received an inactivated influenza vaccine. This material consisted of PBMCs from blood, taken approximately 15 days before vaccination. The chain is built from TRBV12-3 or TRBV12-4 and TRBJ2-1; D tentatively fits TRBD1 or TRBD2 (5 bases each). CDR3 amino acids: CASSSRDLGNF. The CDR3 DNA follows: TGTGCCAGCAGTTCCCGGGACCTAGGCAACTTC.